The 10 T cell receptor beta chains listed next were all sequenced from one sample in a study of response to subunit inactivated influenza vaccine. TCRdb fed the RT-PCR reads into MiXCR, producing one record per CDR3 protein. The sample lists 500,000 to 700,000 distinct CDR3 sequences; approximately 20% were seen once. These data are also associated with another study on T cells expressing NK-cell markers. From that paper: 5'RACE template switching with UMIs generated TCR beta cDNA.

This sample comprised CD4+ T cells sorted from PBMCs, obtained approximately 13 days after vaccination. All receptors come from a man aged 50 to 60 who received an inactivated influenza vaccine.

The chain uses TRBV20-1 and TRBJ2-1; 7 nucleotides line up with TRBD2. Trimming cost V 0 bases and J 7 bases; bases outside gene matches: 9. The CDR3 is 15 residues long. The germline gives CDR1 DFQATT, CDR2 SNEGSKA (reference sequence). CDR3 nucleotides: TGCAGTGCTAGAGATGGTGCGGGAGAAAGGAATGAGCAGTTCTTC. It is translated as CSARDGAGERNEQFF.

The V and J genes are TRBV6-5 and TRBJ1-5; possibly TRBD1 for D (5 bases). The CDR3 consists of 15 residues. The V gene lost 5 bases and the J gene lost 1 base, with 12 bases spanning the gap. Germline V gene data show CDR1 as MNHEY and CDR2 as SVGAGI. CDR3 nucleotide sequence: TGTGCCAGCAGTCCGGGGTGGGGGAGCAATCAGCCCCAGCATTTT. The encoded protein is CASSPGWGSNQPQHF.

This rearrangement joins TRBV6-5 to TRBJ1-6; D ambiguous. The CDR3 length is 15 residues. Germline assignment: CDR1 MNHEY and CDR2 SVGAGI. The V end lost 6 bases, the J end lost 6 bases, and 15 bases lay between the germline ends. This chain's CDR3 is CASSLTEGSNSPLHF. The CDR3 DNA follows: TGTGCCAGCAGCCTTACTGAGGGTTCTAATTCACCCCTCCACTTT.

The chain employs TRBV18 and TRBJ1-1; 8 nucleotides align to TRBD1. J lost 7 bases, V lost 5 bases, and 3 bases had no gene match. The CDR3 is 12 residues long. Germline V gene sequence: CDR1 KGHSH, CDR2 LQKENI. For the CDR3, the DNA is TGTGCCAGCTCAAGGGGACAGGATGAAGCTTTCTTT. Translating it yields CASSRGQDEAFF. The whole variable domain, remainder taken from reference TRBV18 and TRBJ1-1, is NAGVMQNPRHLVRRRGQEARLRCSPMKGHSHVYWYRQLPEEGLKFMVYLQKENIIDESGMPKERFSAEFPKEGPSILRIQQVVRGDSAAYFCASSRGQDEAFFGQGTRLTVV.

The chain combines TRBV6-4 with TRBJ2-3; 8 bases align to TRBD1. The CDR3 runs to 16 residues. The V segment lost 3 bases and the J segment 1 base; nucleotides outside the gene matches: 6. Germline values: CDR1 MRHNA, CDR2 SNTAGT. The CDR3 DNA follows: TGTGCCAGCAGTGAAAGGACAGGGATCGGCACAGATACGCAGTATTTT. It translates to CASSERTGIGTDTQYF.

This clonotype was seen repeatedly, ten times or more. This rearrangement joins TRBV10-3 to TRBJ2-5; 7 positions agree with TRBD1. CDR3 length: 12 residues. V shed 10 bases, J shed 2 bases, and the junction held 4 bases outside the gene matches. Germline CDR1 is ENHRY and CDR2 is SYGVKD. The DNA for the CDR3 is TGTGCCACCGGACAGGTTCAAGAGACCCAGTACTTC. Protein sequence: CATGQVQETQYF.

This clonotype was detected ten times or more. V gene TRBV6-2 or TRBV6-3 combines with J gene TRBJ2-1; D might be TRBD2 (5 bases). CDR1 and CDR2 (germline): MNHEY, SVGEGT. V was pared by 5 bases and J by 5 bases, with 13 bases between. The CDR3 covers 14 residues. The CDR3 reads CASSDYSHHNEQFF. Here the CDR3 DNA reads TGTGCCAGCAGTGACTACTCGCACCACAATGAGCAGTTCTTC.

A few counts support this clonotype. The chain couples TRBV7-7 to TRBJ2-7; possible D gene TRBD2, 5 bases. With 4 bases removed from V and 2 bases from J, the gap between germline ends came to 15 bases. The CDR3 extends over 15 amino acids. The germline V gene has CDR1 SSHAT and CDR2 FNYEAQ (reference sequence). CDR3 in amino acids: CASSSGLGSTYEQYF. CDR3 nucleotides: TGTGCCAGCAGCTCGGGGTTAGGGAGCACCTACGAGCAGTACTTC.

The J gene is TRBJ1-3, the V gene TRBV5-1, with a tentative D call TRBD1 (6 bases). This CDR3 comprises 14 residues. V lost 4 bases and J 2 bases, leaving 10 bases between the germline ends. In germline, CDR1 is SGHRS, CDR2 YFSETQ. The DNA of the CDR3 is TGCGCCAGCAGCCCAGGGGAGGCTGGAAACACCATATATTTT. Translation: CASSPGEAGNTIYF.

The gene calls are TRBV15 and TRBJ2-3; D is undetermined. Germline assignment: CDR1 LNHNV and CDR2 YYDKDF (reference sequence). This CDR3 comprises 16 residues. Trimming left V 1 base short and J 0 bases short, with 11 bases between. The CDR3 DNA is TGTGCCACCAGCAGAGCCATCGGATTGAGCACAGATACGCAGTATTTT. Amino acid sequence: CATSRAIGLSTDTQYF.